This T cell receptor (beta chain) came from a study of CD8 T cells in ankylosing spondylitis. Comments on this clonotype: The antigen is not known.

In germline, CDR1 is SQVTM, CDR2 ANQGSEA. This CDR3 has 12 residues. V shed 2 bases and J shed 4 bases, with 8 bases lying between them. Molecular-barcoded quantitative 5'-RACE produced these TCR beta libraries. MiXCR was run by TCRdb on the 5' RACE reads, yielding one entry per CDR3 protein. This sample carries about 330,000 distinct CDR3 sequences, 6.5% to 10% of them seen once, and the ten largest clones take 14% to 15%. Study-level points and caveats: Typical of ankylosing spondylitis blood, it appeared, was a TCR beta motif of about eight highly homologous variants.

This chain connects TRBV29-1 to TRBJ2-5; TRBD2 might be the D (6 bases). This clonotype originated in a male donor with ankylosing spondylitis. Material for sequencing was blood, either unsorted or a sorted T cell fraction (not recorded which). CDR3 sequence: CSVEFGGETQYF. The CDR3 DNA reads TGCAGCGTTGAATTCGGGGGAGAGACCCAGTACTTC.